This TCR beta chain was documented in a study of CD8 T cells in Susac syndrome. The CDR3 contains 15 residues. The V segment lost 1 base and the J segment 4 bases; nucleotides outside the gene matches: 2. CDR1 and CDR2 (germline): KGHSH, LQKENI. The RNA input was about 0.5 to 1 ug, and it was reverse transcribed with random hexamers. TCRdb re-derived calls from the immunoSEQ multiplex PCR reads in MiXCR, one entry per CDR3 protein. This table has around 190,000 distinct CDR3 sequences, about 95% appearing once. This clonotype was counted once. The J gene is TRBJ2-3, the V gene TRBV18; 10 positions match TRBD2. Sequencing input: CD4+ T cells from PBMCs. This sequence originates from a human donor in good health. CDR3 amino acids: CASSPQAGGSDTQYF. CDR3 nucleotide sequence: TGTGCCAGCTCACCACAAGCGGGAGGGTCAGATACGCAGTATTTT.